The table lists the clone carrying this T cell receptor (beta chain) with a count of one. The antigen remains undetermined. Deep-level assay runs were performed. Data came from immunoSEQ multiplex PCR; TCRdb stores just in-frame clones and leaves some out. The sample holds roughly 2,300,000 clones, 85% to 95% seen once. After removal of 5 bases from V and 2 bases from J, the junction contained 5 bases not matched to a gene. This CDR3 has 15 amino acids. Germline CDR1 is SNHLY and CDR2 is FYNNEI. This record belongs to a study of shared clonotypes between healthy human individuals. Study results and limitations: Sampling was confined to blood; repertoires within tissues likely differ.

Among the donors, all were Caucasian adults who lived in Nashville, Tennessee. This chain links TRBV2 with TRBJ1-5; 8 nucleotides match TRBD1. The sequenced sample was naive CD4+ T cells from PBMCs. As for subset: CD45RA+ positively selected. The sequence came from a man aged 18 to 35 in good health. Some clones in this sample may be carry-over from other donors' samples. The CDR3 protein is CASSRQGIGNQPQHF. As DNA, the CDR3 is TGTGCCAGCAGTCGACAGGGGATAGGCAATCAGCCCCAGCATTTT. Looking up the rest from reference TRBV2 and TRBJ1-5 gives the full variable domain: EPEVTQTPSHQVTQMGQEVILRCVPISNHLYFYWYRQILGQKVEFLVSFYNNEISEKSEIFDDQFSVERPDGSNFTLKIRSTKLEDSAMYFCASSRQGIGNQPQHFGDGTRLSIL.